The 21 T cell receptor beta chains below were found in one sample sequenced in a study of T cells in Graves' hyperthyroidism and ophthalmopathy. The investigators amplified TCR beta CDR3 regions from RNA transcripts. RT-PCR in the first round (using the HTBI primer set) targeted the TCR CDR3. TCRdb passed the multiplex PCR reads through MiXCR, listing each CDR3 protein once. The sample contains about 500,000 distinct CDR3 sequences, 16% of which appear only once. Sequencing input: blood. These receptors were taken from a woman younger than 35 with Graves' hyperthyroidism.

The table lists this clonotype with many counts. The V gene is TRBV12-3 or TRBV12-4, the J gene TRBJ1-2; maybe TRBD1 (5 bases). The CDR3 runs to 14 residues. V lost 1 base and J lost 3, with 9 bases in between. The CDR3 loop is CASSLDGGDYGYTF. As DNA, the CDR3 is TGTGCCAGCAGTTTAGATGGGGGTGACTATGGCTACACCTTC.

CDR3 region: CASSLGGPESEQYF. The CDR3 DNA reads TGTGCCAGCAGTTTAGGGGGTCCCGAGTCCGAGCAGTACTTC. This sequence joins TRBV12-3 or TRBV12-4 and TRBJ2-7; D uncertain. The CDR3 runs to 14 residues. V was trimmed by 1 base and J by 6 bases, leaving 13 bases between them.

This clonotype was detected a few times. This could be a read error, since a much larger clone is one nucleotide away. This chain uses TRBV7-3 with TRBJ2-7; D might be TRBD2 (7 bases). The V gene's germline CDR1 is SGHTA and CDR2 FQGTGA. The length of the CDR3 is 15 residues. The CDR3 is CAGSLEPGGLYEQYF. DNA for the CDR3: TGTGCCGGCAGCTTAGAACCCGGGGGGCTCTACGAGCAGTACTTC.

Concerning this clonotype itself: A read error is possible here, since a much larger clone lies one base away. The genes are TRBV7-9 and TRBJ2-7; D is perhaps TRBD2 (6 bases). V was clipped by 5 bases and J by 7 bases, with 18 bases between them. The CDR3 is 14 amino acids. Looked up from germline, CDR1 is SEHNR and CDR2 is FQNEAQ (reference sequence). The CDR3 loop reads CASSQGFGTGEQYF. Here the CDR3 DNA reads TGTGCCAGCAGCCAAGGCTTCGGGACTGGGGAGCAGTACTTC.

This clonotype was observed many times. The rearrangement joins TRBV5-1 to TRBJ2-1, with D possibly being TRBD2 (6 bases). The CDR3 runs to 13 residues. With 3 bases removed from V and 9 bases from J, the gap between germline ends came to 13 bases. Germline V gives CDR1 SGHRS, CDR2 YFSETQ. Here the CDR3 reads CASSSIRLGEQFF. CDR3 in DNA: TGCGCCAGCAGCTCCATTCGACTAGGTGAGCAGTTCTTC.

The gene calls are TRBV6-2 or TRBV6-3 and TRBJ1-5; 9 bases map to TRBD1. Germline V gives CDR1 MNHEY, CDR2 SVGEGT. V was clipped by 5 bases and J by 7 bases; unmatched bases: 12. The CDR3 has 16 amino acids. The CDR3 DNA follows: TGTGCCAGCAGTCTATTTGCCGGGACAGGGCACCAGCCCCAGCATTTT. As protein: CASSLFAGTGHQPQHF.

This clonotype was picked up one time. The V and J genes are TRBV20-1 and TRBJ2-2; no definite D call. This CDR3 spans 13 amino acids. V lost 0 bases to trimming and J lost 6 bases, with 8 bases between them. Germline V gene data show CDR1 as DFQATT and CDR2 as SNEGSKA (reference sequence). The CDR3 reads CSARDSVPGELFF. Written as DNA, the CDR3 is TGCAGTGCTAGAGATTCGGTACCCGGGGAGCTGTTTTTT.

This clonotype was observed many times. At one end the junction does not follow the germline gene, possibly because of a read error. The chain employs TRBV7-6 and TRBJ2-1; 9 bases agree with TRBD1. The CDR3 has 15 residues. CDR1 is SGHVS and CDR2 is FNYEAQ in the germline V gene. The chain's CDR3 is CASSPGQGRYSEQFF. CDR3 sequence (DNA): TGTGCCAGCAGCCCCGGACAGGGGCGTTACAGTGAGCAGTTCTTC. The whole variable domain, filled in from reference TRBV7-6 and TRBJ2-1, reads GAGVSQSPRYKVTKRGQDVALRCDPISGHVSLYWYRQALGQGPEFLTYFNYEAQQDKSGLPNDRFSAERPEGSISTLTIQRTEQRDSAMYRCASSPGQGRYSEQFFGPGTRLTVL.

The V gene is TRBV4-1, the J gene TRBJ2-5; 11 bases map to TRBD2. This CDR3 contains 16 residues. The V and J ends lost 5 bases and 2 bases, in that order; junction bases with no gene match: 7. Germline CDR1 is MGHRA and CDR2 is YSYEKL. Here the CDR3 DNA reads TGCGCCAGCAGCGCTAGGACTAGCGGGCATCAAGAGACCCAGTACTTC. Translation gives CASSARTSGHQETQYF.

In this sample, this clonotype turned up a few times. J is TRBJ2-1 and V is TRBV11-2, with D possibly TRBD1 on 6 matching bases. Trimming cost V 3 bases and J 6 bases, with 24 bases left between them. This CDR3 has 18 residues. The germline V gene has CDR1 SGHAT and CDR2 FQNNGV. In DNA form, the CDR3 reads TGTGCCAGCAGCTTCGGCTTTAAACAGGGAGCGCAGTCCAATGAGCAGTTCTTC. Its translation is CASSFGFKQGAQSNEQFF.

This clonotype came up many times. The chain joins TRBV2 to TRBJ2-1; TRBD2 is a possible D gene (6 bases). The CDR3 loop spans 15 amino acids. Germline lookup yields CDR1 SNHLY and CDR2 FYNNEI. Between the trimmed V and J ends, which lost 4 bases and 8 bases, there was a span of 18 bases. The CDR3 coding sequence is TGTGCCAGCAGTGCCCTCGGGACTCAAGGAGATGAGCAGTTCTTC. Residues: CASSALGTQGDEQFF.

The V and J genes are TRBV12-3 or TRBV12-4 and TRBJ2-7; 7 positions agree with TRBD2. V dropped 7 bases and J dropped 4; count of bases not matched to a gene: 13. This CDR3 comprises 15 residues. The CDR3 sequence: CASKDGDYSLYEQYF. The CDR3 DNA reads as TGTGCCAGCAAGGACGGGGACTACTCACTTTACGAGCAGTACTTC.

This clonotype was seen many times. This sequence joins TRBV10-1 and TRBJ2-1, with 11 bases lining up with TRBD2. Germline V lookup: CDR1 WNHNN, CDR2 SYGVQD (reference sequence). V lost 4 bases and J lost 10; bases outside the gene matches: 9. This CDR3 contains 15 residues. This CDR3 reads CASSAVAGGLGEQFF. The CDR3 DNA reads as TGCGCCAGCAGTGCCGTAGCGGGAGGGCTAGGAGAGCAGTTCTTC.

A word on this clonotype: Its ends do not fully match the called genes, so a read error is possible. V and J are TRBV11-3 and TRBJ2-2, with TRBD2 matching 11 bases. CDR1 is SGHNT and CDR2 is YENEEA in the germline V gene. The CDR3 is made up of 16 amino acids. DNA of the CDR3: TGTGCCAGCAGCCGGGGACTAGCGGAGAACACCGGGGAGTTGTTTTTT. Protein sequence: CASSRGLAENTGELFF.

The sample holds a few counts of this clonotype. The rearrangement uses TRBV6-2 or TRBV6-3 and TRBJ2-5, with 10 bases identical to TRBD2. Germline-derived CDR1 and CDR2 are MNHEY and SVGEGT. This CDR3 region has 13 residues. The J segment lost 3 bases and the V segment lost 8 bases, leaving 3 bases of the junction unmatched. The CDR3 is CASSSGGEETQYF. CDR3 coding DNA: TGTGCCAGCTCGAGCGGGGGGGAAGAGACCCAGTACTTC.

This clonotype was observed at least ten times. V usage is TRBV6-5 and J usage is TRBJ1-2; D is undetermined. The CDR3 has 14 residues. V lost 2 bases and J lost 1, with 8 bases in between. Germline V gene lookup returns CDR1 MNHEY and CDR2 SVGAGI. Written as DNA, the CDR3 is TGTGCCAGCAGTTACGGCCCGAGTAACTATGGCTACACCTTC. It is translated as CASSYGPSNYGYTF.

This clonotype was detected ten times or more. CDR3 in DNA: TGTGCCAGCAGCGTGGTCGTCACCGGGGAGCTGTTTTTT. Translated: CASSVVVTGELFF. The genes are TRBV11-3 and TRBJ2-2, with D unclear. This CDR3 is built from 13 residues. Between the trimmed V and J ends, which lost 5 bases and 4 bases, there was a span of 8 bases. The V gene's germline CDR1 is SGHNT and CDR2 YENEEA.

The chain couples TRBV5-6 to TRBJ1-2; D is perhaps TRBD1 (5 bases). The germline V and J ends were trimmed by 4 bases and 8 bases, with 15 bases remaining between them. Germline V gene sequence: CDR1 SGHDT, CDR2 YYEEEE. The CDR3 has 13 residues. The CDR3 reads CASSPGPSDGYTF. In nucleotides, the CDR3 is TGTGCCAGCAGCCCGGGACCTTCGGACGGCTACACCTTC.

This clonotype has a count of ten or more. V gene TRBV27 combines with J gene TRBJ2-1, with 7 positions matching TRBD2. The CDR3 extends over 15 amino acids. Germline values: CDR1 MNHEY, CDR2 SMNVEV (reference sequence). The V and J ends lost 3 bases and 13 bases, in that order; junction bases with no gene match: 15. DNA of the CDR3: TGTGCCAGCAGTTTGGAACGGGGGGATTGGAGAGGACAGTTCTTC. Its protein is CASSLERGDWRGQFF.

In its sample, this clonotype was seen many times. The V and J genes are TRBV5-1 and TRBJ2-7; TRBD2 matches at 13 bases. The J segment lost 7 bases and the V segment lost 4 bases, leaving 11 bases of the junction unmatched. The CDR3 consists of 16 residues. The germline gives CDR1 SGHRS, CDR2 YFSETQ. CDR3 nucleotides: TGCGCCAGCAGCCCCGATCTACTAGCGGGAGGGCCGGAGCAGTACTTC. This codes for CASSPDLLAGGPEQYF.

The chain uses TRBV20-1 and TRBJ2-4; the D gene is possibly TRBD2 (5 bases). This CDR3 has 11 residues. CDR1 and CDR2 (germline): DFQATT, SNEGSKA (reference sequence). V was shortened by 7 bases and J by 8 bases, with 12 bases between the two germline ends. This CDR3 reads CSGSSPYIQYF. In DNA form, the CDR3 reads TGCAGTGGCTCTAGCCCGTACATTCAGTACTTC.